These T cell receptor beta chains were read from a single sample in a study of control samples from healthy donors and cancer patients. Data came from immunoSEQ multiplex PCR; TCRdb stores just in-frame clones and leaves some out. This table has tens of thousands of clones, over 90% appearing once. Sequencing input: blood. These receptors all stem from a woman younger than 30 in good health. CDR3s include the opening cysteine and the closing phenylalanine or tryptophan. The D gene is left open where the match is weak. Clone size is given for some rows only: seen once, a few or many times, or a class if the clone is expanded.

>-|TRBV27|-|TRBJ2-3
CASRTTSTDTQYF
TGTGCCAGCAGGACGACGTCCACAGATACGCAGTATTTT
>-|TRBV6-5|-|TRBJ1-1
CASSYGVVDMNTEAFF
TGTGCCAGCAGTTACGGGGTTGTGGACATGAACACTGAAGCTTTCTTT
>-|TRBV12-3/TRBV12-4|-|TRBJ1-1
CASSFMNTEAFF
TGTGCCAGCAGTTTTATGAACACTGAAGCTTTCTTT
>TRBD2|TRBV3-1/TRBV3-2|-|TRBJ2-1
CASSQEFSGREQFF
TGTGCCAGCAGCCAAGAATTTAGCGGGCGTGAGCAGTTCTTC
>TRBD1|TRBV10-1|-|TRBJ2-7
CASSDPERQGTYEQYF
TGCGCCAGCAGTGACCCAGAAAGACAGGGAACCTACGAGCAGTACTTC
>-|TRBV6-4|-|TRBJ1-6
CASSDGSVSSPLHF
TGTGCCAGCAGTGACGGTTCCGTTAGTTCACCCCTCCACTTT
>-|TRBV10-3|-|TRBJ1-5
CAISSEGRGNQPQHF
TGTGCCATCAGTTCAGAAGGGAGGGGCAATCAGCCCCAGCATTTT
>-|TRBV7-2|-|TRBJ2-4
CASSLPGTRSNIAKNIQYF
TGTGCCAGCAGCTTACCAGGAACGAGATCTAACATAGCCAAAAACATTCAGTACTTC
>-|TRBV9|-|TRBJ2-7
CASSVSKGGGEQYF
TGTGCCAGCAGCGTTAGCAAGGGGGGCGGCGAGCAGTACTTC
>TRBD2|TRBV7-2|-|TRBJ2-7
CASSFTSGGAYFYEQYF
TGTGCCAGCAGCTTTACCTCGGGGGGTGCCTATTTCTACGAGCAGTACTTC
>TRBD1|TRBV14|-|TRBJ1-2
CASSLNRGLNYGYTF
TGTGCCAGCAGCCTCAACAGGGGGCTTAACTATGGCTACACCTTC
>-|TRBV5-1|-|TRBJ1-1
CASSLVTGNTEAFF
TGCGCCAGCAGCTTGGTGACGGGGAACACTGAAGCTTTCTTT
>-|TRBV2|-|TRBJ2-3
CASMFSQGWADTQYF
TGTGCCAGCATGTTCTCGCAGGGTTGGGCAGATACGCAGTATTTT
>-|TRBV5-6|-|TRBJ2-3
CASGDGGREDTQYF
TGTGCCAGCGGCGATGGGGGGCGCGAGGATACGCAGTATTTT
>TRBD1|TRBV18|-|TRBJ1-6
CASSPRDRVSSSPLHF
TGTGCCAGCTCACCTAGGGACAGGGTCTCAAGTTCACCCCTCCACTTT
>-|TRBV7-9|-|TRBJ2-5
CASSRGQPQETQYF
TGTGCCAGCAGCCGAGGACAGCCTCAAGAGACCCAGTACTTC
>-|TRBV11-2|-|TRBJ2-5
CASSLRVAGEETQYF
TGTGCCAGCAGCTTGCGGGTGGCAGGAGAAGAGACCCAGTACTTC
>-|TRBV27|-|TRBJ2-2
CASSFLGGPGTGELFF
TGTGCCAGCAGTTTTTTAGGGGGGCCGGGCACCGGGGAGCTGTTTTTT
>TRBD1|TRBV7-8|-|TRBJ1-3
CASSRDSSSGNTIYF
TGTGCCAGCAGCCGGGACAGCTCCTCTGGAAACACCATATATTTT
>-|TRBV9|-|TRBJ2-7
CASSVGGGLAEQYF
TGTGCCAGCAGCGTAGGTGGGGGACTGGCCGAGCAGTACTTC
>-|TRBV7-3|-|TRBJ2-7
CASSFNSPIRRSCEQYF
TGTGCCAGCAGCTTTAATAGTCCCATAAGGCGTTCCTGCGAGCAGTACTTC
>-|TRBV7-3|-|TRBJ2-1
CASSQRTIPGSYNEQFF
TGTGCCAGCAGCCAGAGGACTATCCCAGGCTCCTACAATGAGCAGTTCTTC
>TRBD2|TRBV7-8|-|TRBJ2-3
CASSRSGTSGRTDTQYF
TGTGCCAGCAGCCGCAGTGGGACTAGCGGCCGCACAGATACGCAGTATTTT
>TRBD2|TRBV27|once|TRBJ2-1
CASRKKRETYNEQFF
TGTGCCAGCAGGAAGAAGCGGGAGACCTACAATGAGCAGTTCTTC
>TRBD1|TRBV18|-|TRBJ2-2
CASSDRGRMAGELFF
TGTGCCAGCTCAGACAGGGGACGAATGGCCGGGGAGCTGTTTTTT
>-|TRBV3-1/TRBV3-2|-|TRBJ1-3
CASSPSGRGNTIYF
TGTGCCAGCAGCCCCTCCGGCAGAGGAAACACCATATATTTT
>-|TRBV19|-|TRBJ1-1
CASSILGTEAFF
TGTGCCAGTAGTATACTCGGTACTGAAGCTTTCTTT
>-|TRBV6-5|-|TRBJ1-1
CASIPRGGTEAFF
TGTGCCAGCATCCCCCGTGGGGGGACTGAAGCTTTCTTT
>-|TRBV7-2|-|TRBJ1-4
CASSKAYSEKLFF
TGTGCCAGCAGCAAGGCATACAGTGAAAAACTGTTTTTT
>-|TRBV9|-|TRBJ2-3
CASNLGAGSDTQYF
TGTGCCAGCAACCTAGGGGCGGGGTCGGATACGCAGTATTTT
>TRBD1|TRBV7-2|-|TRBJ2-7
CASSTRGRQGMYEQYF
TGTGCCAGCAGCACTAGAGGAAGACAGGGGATGTACGAGCAGTACTTC
>-|TRBV5-4|-|TRBJ2-2
CASSSMGADRRTGELFF
TGTGCCAGCAGCTCCATGGGGGCGGACCGGCGGACCGGGGAGCTGTTTTTT
>TRBD1|TRBV23-1|-|TRBJ1-1
CASSRDRGHPSTEAFF
TGCGCCAGCAGCCGAGACAGGGGGCACCCTAGCACTGAAGCTTTCTTT
>TRBD1|TRBV9|-|TRBJ2-3
CASGTGTGFFTDTQYF
TGTGCCAGCGGCACCGGGACAGGTTTTTTCACAGATACGCAGTATTTT
>-|TRBV27|-|TRBJ1-5
CASSLRFGGGNQPQHF
TGTGCCAGCAGTTTAAGGTTTGGGGGTGGCAATCAGCCCCAGCATTTT
>TRBD1|TRBV25-1|-|TRBJ1-4
CASSEGQPNEKLFF
TGTGCCAGCAGTGAGGGACAGCCTAATGAAAAACTGTTTTTT
>-|TRBV15|-|TRBJ1-2
CATSRDPVYGYTF
TGTGCCACCAGCAGAGATCCCGTCTATGGCTACACCTTC
>-|TRBV3-1/TRBV3-2|-|TRBJ2-7
CASSQESHRSSYEQYF
TGTGCCAGCAGCCAAGAATCCCACAGGAGCTCCTACGAGCAGTACTTC
>TRBD1|TRBV28|-|TRBJ1-5
CASRRTGDHQHF
TGTGCCAGCCGCCGGACAGGGGATCACCAGCATTTT
>-|TRBV28|-|TRBJ1-5
CASSLISGRAQPQHF
TGTGCCAGCAGTTTAATTTCGGGCAGGGCCCAGCCCCAGCATTTT
>-|TRBV6-5|-|TRBJ2-2
CATLPTPLTGELFF
TGTGCCACCCTCCCCACACCACTCACCGGGGAGCTGTTTTTT
>TRBD2|TRBV7-7|-|TRBJ2-2
CASSQTAGVNTGELFF
TGTGCCAGCAGTCAAACGGCGGGGGTGAACACCGGGGAGCTGTTTTTT
>-|TRBV7-9|-|TRBJ1-1
CASSSPPGSGEAFF
TGTGCCAGCAGCTCGCCCCCGGGATCCGGTGAAGCTTTCTTT